This T cell receptor (beta chain) is from a study of identical twins. Only healthy Caucasians were included as donors. General study findings and limits: Fewer insertions characterized abundant cord blood beta clonotypes, whereas memory repertoires showed none. Models predicted too little out-of-frame TCR alpha sharing in monozygotic twins.

This clonotype turned up a few times. Its antigen is currently unknown. Germline V gene sequence: CDR1 SGHAT, CDR2 FQDESV (reference sequence). The ends were cut back, 5 bases at V and 7 bases at J, with 17 bases in the middle. The CDR3 length is 14 residues. Through template switching, a universal primer site was introduced, and the cDNA contained unique molecular identifiers. TCRdb reanalysed the 5' RACE reads using MiXCR and keeps one entry per CDR3 protein. In the table there are about 1.7 million distinct CDR3 sequences, more than 30% of which are singletons. Sequencing was done on a sample of cord blood. The rearrangement joins TRBV11-1 to TRBJ2-5, with D uncertain. The receptor was derived from a newborn girl in good health. The CDR3 DNA follows: TGTGCCAGCAGCAGGAACCCCGATCGAGCGACCCAGTACTTC. This codes for CASSRNPDRATQYF.